Sequencing of this TCR beta chain was carried out in a study of T cell responses to AZD1222 COVID-19 vaccine. Profiling relied on immunoSEQ multiplex PCR, and the TCRdb table lists in-frame clones only, not all of them. The sample has about 190,000 clones, roughly 93% seen once. This clone has a single count. Its antigen is not identified. The germline gives CDR1 SGHRS, CDR2 YFSETQ. V dropped 0 bases and J dropped 4; count of bases not matched to a gene: 11. The CDR3 covers 17 residues. Overall study results and limits: The donor cohort was predominantly white British with a female majority, and clonal diversity may have been underestimated. Spike-specific TCR breadth and depth went up after people got two AZD1222 doses. Only a handful of AZD1222 recipients, five to seven in all, had baseline seropositivity.

The chain links TRBV5-1 to TRBJ1-2; TRBD1 aligns across 8 bases. This TCR was sampled from an adult in good health. Material: peripheral blood, obtained on day 0 of AZD1222 vaccination. CDR3 region: CASSLGQSAGGTYGYTF. The CDR3, as DNA: TGCGCCAGCAGCTTGGGCCAATCAGCAGGGGGCACCTATGGCTACACCTTC.